Following are 13 T cell receptor beta chains from one sample sequenced in a study of T-cell memory formation after mild COVID-19. TCRdb re-called the 5' RACE reads through MiXCR, storing one row per CDR3 protein. The data hold some 100,000 distinct CDR3 sequences, with 11% observed a single time. The material sequenced was PBMCs or a T cell subset sorted from them (not recorded which). The source of these receptors is a man younger than 30 who had mild COVID-19 (a few samples of this study predate the infection). Cell type and time point are not known.

The rearrangement uses TRBV12-3 or TRBV12-4 and TRBJ2-7; D unresolved. The CDR3 is made up of 13 amino acids. V was pared by 6 bases and J by 8 bases, with 17 bases between. CDR3 region: CASSGSTGFKQYV. The CDR3 coding sequence is TGTGCCAGCAGCGGTAGTACTGGATTTAAGCAGTACGTC.

The genes are TRBV5-5 and TRBJ2-7; 7 bases line up with TRBD1. CDR3 length: 14 amino acids. Germline V gene data show CDR1 as SGHKS and CDR2 as YYEKEE (reference sequence). V dropped 1 base and J dropped 4; count of bases not matched to a gene: 5. The CDR3 spells CASSLWATGYEQYF. As DNA, the CDR3 is TGTGCCAGCAGCTTGTGGGCGACAGGGTACGAGCAGTACTTC.

V gene TRBV30 combines with J gene TRBJ1-2; no clear D. CDR3 length: 15 residues. The V end lost 0 bases, the J end lost 4 bases, and 15 bases lay between the germline ends. The germline gives CDR1 GTSNPN, CDR2 SVGIG (reference sequence). The CDR3 here is CAWSVPRVRGYGYTF. CDR3 DNA: TGTGCCTGGAGTGTACCGCGGGTTCGGGGCTATGGCTACACCTTC. Drawing the rest from reference TRBV30 and TRBJ1-2, the complete variable domain is SQTIHQWPATLVQPVGSPLSLECTVEGTSNPNLYWYRQAAGRGLQLLFYSVGIGQISSEVPQNLSASRPQDRQFILSSKKLLLSDSGFYLCAWSVPRVRGYGYTFGSGTRLTVV.

The rearrangement links TRBV5-1 to TRBJ2-5; TRBD1 agrees at 9 bases. V dropped 7 bases and J dropped 5; count of bases not matched to a gene: 15. Germline CDR1 and CDR2: SGHRS and YFSETQ. This CDR3 comprises 16 residues. The CDR3 sequence: CASVPSGTGREETQYF. As DNA, the CDR3 is TGCGCCAGCGTACCTTCCGGGACAGGGAGGGAGGAGACCCAGTACTTC.

There are a few counts of this clonotype. This rearrangement joins TRBV20-1 to TRBJ1-5, with unresolved D. CDR3 size: 12 residues. The V end was cut by 5 bases, the J end by 5 bases, with 10 bases between. The V gene's germline CDR1 is DFQATT and CDR2 SNEGSKA (reference sequence). CDR3 DNA: TGCAGTGCTGAAACGGATGATCAGCCCCAGCATTTT. Protein sequence: CSAETDDQPQHF.

This clonotype was detected only a few times. This chain joins TRBV21-1 and TRBJ2-7; no DNA check was done on the table's D call, TRBD1. TRBV21-1 is noted as a pseudogene. The CDR3 is 14 amino acids. The CDR3 protein is CASSSRDRGYEQYV. The CDR3 DNA reads as TGTGCCAGCAGCAGCCGGGACAGGGGCTACGAGCAGTACGTC.

This clonotype came up a few times. The rearrangement links TRBV27 to TRBJ1-2; tentatively, D is TRBD1 (5 bases). The germline V gene encodes CDR1 MNHEY and CDR2 SMNVEV (reference sequence). This CDR3 has 14 amino acids. Trimming removed 4 bases at V and 5 bases at J, with 14 bases between. This chain's CDR3 is CASSSVQEAYGYTF. The DNA for the CDR3 is TGTGCCAGCAGTTCCGTACAGGAGGCTTATGGCTACACCTTC.

In its sample, this clonotype was seen a few times. This chain uses TRBV29-1 with TRBJ2-5; 8 nucleotides agree with TRBD1. CDR1 and CDR2 from the germline V gene are SQVTM and ANQGSEA. The CDR3 has 16 residues. V was clipped by 0 bases and J by 4 bases; unmatched bases: 10. CDR3 in DNA: TGCAGCGTTGAAGATCTTCAGGGGGCTTGGATAGAGACCCAGTACTTC. Protein: CSVEDLQGAWIETQYF.

This clonotype appeared many times. The genes are TRBV21-1 and TRBJ2-5; the table's D call of TRBD2 was not tested on the DNA. TRBV21-1 is a documented pseudogene. The CDR3 spans 14 residues. The CDR3 loop is CASSKVATTGTQYF. The DNA for the CDR3 is TGTGCCAGCAGCAAAGTAGCGACTACGGGGACCCAGTACTTC.

This clonotype was found many times. As the CDR3 is not closed by the conserved phenylalanine or tryptophan, this likely results from a read error. No DNA is shown, since the ends of the CDR3 on it are uncertain; the CDR3 is the one TCRdb lists. This chain links TRBV12-3 or TRBV12-4 with TRBJ2-4; the table's D call TRBD2 went unverified against the DNA. Counting both end residues, the CDR3 totals 12 amino acids. The chain's CDR3 is CASSLGLADREV.

This clonotype was seen more than once but under ten times. The J gene is TRBJ1-2, the V gene TRBV6-5; D is perhaps TRBD1 (6 bases). The CDR3 is 11 residues long. Trimming removed 7 bases from V and 8 bases from J, with 11 bases in between. The germline CDR1 and CDR2 sequences are MNHEY and SVGAGI. Here the CDR3 DNA reads TGTGCCAGCACCACAGGGCGAGGCTACACCTTC. As protein: CASTTGRGYTF.

In this sample, this clonotype turned up many times. The rearrangement links TRBV5-6 to TRBJ2-1; the D gene could be TRBD1 or TRBD2 (5 bases each). The CDR3 extends over 13 amino acids. V dropped 0 bases and J dropped 10 bases, with 11 bases sitting between them. Germline V gene sequence: CDR1 SGHDT, CDR2 YYEEEE. CDR3 bases: TGTGCCAGCAGCTTGGGAGGGGCACGGGAGCAGTTCTTC. Its protein is CASSLGGAREQFF.

The rearrangement uses TRBV5-6 and TRBJ2-7, with 7 nucleotides matching TRBD2. Germline CDR1 reads SGHDT; CDR2 reads YYEEEE. The CDR3 covers 17 residues. The V and J ends lost 2 bases and 0 bases, in that order; junction bases with no gene match: 11. In DNA, the CDR3 is TGTGCCAGCAGCTTACGGGAGGAGCTCTTCTTCTCCTACGAGCAGTACGTC. Translating it yields CASSLREELFFSYEQYV.